These T cell receptor beta chains were read from a single sample in a study of blood T cells in healthy people across ages. TCRdb ran MiXCR on the 5' RACE reads and lists one entry per CDR3 protein. The sample lists 1.5 million to 2 million distinct CDR3 sequences, less than 50% occurring once. Sequencing input: blood. All receptors derive from a woman in her forties in good health. CDR3s include the opening cysteine and the closing phenylalanine or tryptophan.

TRBV15	TRBJ2-5	CATSRTTSGGAETQYF
TRBV4-3	TRBJ2-7	CASSPVDGQGYEQYF
TRBV5-1	TRBJ2-7	CASSLMVQGSPYEQYF
TRBV6-1	TRBJ2-7	CASSDGTGLSYEQYF
TRBV20-1	TRBJ2-5	CSARGVAETQYF
TRBV6-2/TRBV6-3	TRBJ2-3	CASTLIPAGSTDTQYF
TRBV6-2/TRBV6-3	TRBJ2-5	CASSHLGVVSSNAETQYF
TRBV18	TRBJ1-5	CASSPNSVDQPQHF
TRBV24-1	TRBJ1-2	CATSDSDGVYGYTF
TRBV12-3/TRBV12-4	-	CASRRQGRQTQYF
TRBV20-1	TRBJ2-3	CGRGRATSTDTQYF
TRBV29-1	TRBJ2-3	CSGRAGGPIPANTDTQYF
TRBV5-1	TRBJ2-5	CASSLGPGLAGGQETQYF
TRBV4-3	TRBJ2-7	CASSQDHRGPSSYEQYF
TRBV20-1	TRBJ1-5	CSASSFGLSNQPQHF
TRBV27	TRBJ1-6	CASRTGGHPPLHF
TRBV7-2	TRBJ2-1	CASSPDRPRQQFF
TRBV12-3/TRBV12-4	TRBJ2-5	CASSSPGTGIEETQYF
TRBV6-6	TRBJ1-1	CASSYGLGTTEAFF
TRBV24-1	TRBJ2-1	CATSDSGQAYNEQFF
TRBV27	TRBJ1-5	CASSERTGVSNQPQHF
TRBV6-2/TRBV6-3	-	CASSYEAGGPVYEQYF
TRBV12-3/TRBV12-4	TRBJ1-1	CASSFSPGQGTEAFF
TRBV6-2/TRBV6-3	TRBJ2-5	CASSTSGKETQYF
TRBV20-1	TRBJ2-1	CSAPPEGASYNEQFF
TRBV27	TRBJ2-3	CASSRWTGGADTQYF
TRBV6-2/TRBV6-3	TRBJ2-3	CASSQRTEATDTQYF